A selection of T cell receptor beta chains follows, all from one sample in a study of T-cell memory formation after mild COVID-19. Each CDR3 protein is one row after TCRdb ran MiXCR on the 5' RACE reads. The table shows some 120,000 distinct CDR3 sequences, with about 15% occurring only once. Sequencing was performed on PBMCs or a T cell subset sorted from them (not recorded which). Receptor source: an adult woman who had mild COVID-19 (a few samples of this study predate the infection). Cell type and time point are not known. The CDR3 runs from the conserved cysteine through the conserved F or W. A D gene is named only where the DNA matches it firmly. Some rows mark clone size as missing; the rest say once, few, many or name a class of expanded clone.

>TRBJ2-3|TRBV5-1|-|few
CASSLAQGTQYF
TGCGCCAGCAGCTTGGCGCAGGGGACGCAGTATTTT
>TRBJ1-3|TRBV12-3/TRBV12-4|-|few
CASSSRVSGNTIYF
TGTGCCAGCAGTTCCAGGGTCTCTGGAAACACCATATATTTT
>TRBJ2-5|TRBV5-1|-|few
CASSVAGTPQRAQYF
TGCGCCAGCAGCGTCGCCGGGACACCCCAACGGGCCCAGTACTTC
>TRBJ2-7|TRBV12-3/TRBV12-4|-|many
CASSSTPGVGQYF
TGTGCCAGCAGCTCAACCCCCGGAGTCGGGCAGTACTTC
>TRBJ2-1|TRBV12-3/TRBV12-4|-|-
CASSLPGVIYNEQFF
TGTGCCAGCAGTTTACCGGGAGTGATCTACAATGAGCAGTTCTTC
>TRBJ2-1|TRBV7-9|TRBD2|few
CASSLGGLAGPINEQFF
TGTGCCAGCAGCTTAGGTGGACTAGCGGGGCCAATAAATGAGCAGTTCTTC
>TRBJ2-7|TRBV10-3|TRBD1|-
CAISDPGQGGYEQYF
TGTGCCATCAGTGACCCGGGACAGGGTGGCTACGAGCAGTACTTC
>TRBJ2-1|TRBV12-3/TRBV12-4|TRBD2|few
CASSPPGGGRGQFF
TGTGCCAGCAGCCCCCCGGGGGGGGGAAGGGGGCAGTTCTTC
>TRBJ2-7|TRBV20-1|TRBD1|few
CSARLGTGGYEQYF
TGCAGTGCTAGACTCGGGACAGGGGGCTACGAGCAGTACTTC
>TRBJ2-7|TRBV10-3|TRBD1|many
CAISHGTGEEPEQYF
TGTGCCATCAGTCACGGGACAGGCGAAGAACCCGAGCAGTACTTC
>TRBJ1-2|TRBV5-1|-|-
CASSLRTETYGYTF
TGCGCCAGCAGCCTAAGGACTGAAACCTATGGCTACACCTTC
>TRBJ1-5|TRBV7-2|-|few
CASSITGISNQPQHF
TGTGCCAGCAGCATCACAGGGATTAGCAATCAGCCCCAGCATTTT
>TRBJ2-3|TRBV2|-|-
CASSEALRLISGRLKTSTDTQYF
TGTGCCAGCAGTGAAGCTCTTCGTCTGATTTCGGGACGGCTAAAGACTAGCACAGATACGCAGTATTTT
>TRBJ2-7|TRBV20-1|-|many
CSASLEGGTSYEQYF
TGCAGTGCTTCCCTAGAGGGCGGAACCTCCTACGAGCAGTACTTC
>TRBJ2-2|TRBV5-1|-|-
CASSFGPNTGELFF
TGCGCCAGCAGCTTTGGTCCGAACACCGGGGAGCTGTTTTTT
>TRBJ1-1|TRBV5-1|TRBD1|-
CASSEKEGGPEAFF
TGCGCCAGCAGCGAGAAAGAAGGGGGCCCTGAAGCTTTCTTT
>TRBJ1-2|TRBV5-1|TRBD1|few
CASSHPDRGPLNYGYTF
TGCGCCAGCAGCCACCCGGACAGGGGACCCCTCAACTATGGCTACACCTTC